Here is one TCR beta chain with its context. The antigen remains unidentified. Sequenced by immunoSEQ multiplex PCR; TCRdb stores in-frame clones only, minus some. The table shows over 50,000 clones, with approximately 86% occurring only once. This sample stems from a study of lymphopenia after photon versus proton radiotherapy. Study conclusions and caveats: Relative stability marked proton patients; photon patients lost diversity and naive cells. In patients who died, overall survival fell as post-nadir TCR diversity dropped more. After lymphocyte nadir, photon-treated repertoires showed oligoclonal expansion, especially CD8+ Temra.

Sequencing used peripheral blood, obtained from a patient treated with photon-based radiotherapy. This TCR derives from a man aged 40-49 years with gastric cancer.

This chain's CDR3 is CASSFRVVGGNYGYTF. CDR3 DNA sequence: TGTGCCAGCAGCTTTCGAGTAGTCGGTGGGAACTATGGCTACACCTTC. The chain links TRBV7-9 to TRBJ1-2, with D unresolved. The CDR3 runs to 16 residues. Trimming took off 3 bases at V and 2 bases at J, with 16 bases between the two ends. The V gene's germline CDR1 is SEHNR and CDR2 FQNEAQ (reference sequence).